This paragraph reports one T cell receptor beta chain. Its antigen is unidentified. This record comes from a study of vaccination effects on CD4 cells after COVID-19. TCRdb keeps only in-frame clones here, not all; method: immunoSEQ multiplex PCR. This table holds around 45,000 clones, roughly 79% found once. Sequencing followed a ViraFEST assay step that expanded antigen-specific CD4+ T cells with viral peptide pools. On day 10 of culture, CD4+ T cells were separated out. Nobody among the vaccine recipients had prior SARS-CoV-2 infection (nucleocapsid antibodies were negative). The sequencing here drew on CD4+ T cells from PBMCs cultured with SARS-CoV-2 spike peptides, taken before COVID-19 vaccination. This receptor was taken from a human donor who received a COVID-19 vaccine.

The CDR3 DNA follows: TGTGCCAGCAGCTTAGGTGGCCTAGTCGGGGAGACCCAGTACTTC. Its protein product is CASSLGGLVGETQYF. The chain couples TRBV7-2 to TRBJ2-5, with D unresolved. Germline CDR1 is SGHTA and CDR2 is FQGNSA. The germline V and J ends were trimmed by 1 base and 5 bases, with 14 bases remaining between them. CDR3 size: 15 residues.